A single sample is the source of the 25 T cell receptor beta chains below, sequenced in a study of T cells after yellow fever vaccination. MiXCR was run by TCRdb on the 5' RACE reads, yielding one entry per CDR3 protein. The sample shows just over 250,000 distinct CDR3 sequences, roughly 5% of them seen only once. The sequencing used CD4+ T cells sorted from PBMCs, collected on the day of the yellow fever booster vaccination. These receptors came from a man aged 18 to 29 who received the YFV17D yellow fever vaccine.

The table lists this clonotype with a few counts. V usage is TRBV10-3 and J usage is TRBJ2-7, with D perhaps matching TRBD2 (6 bases). The germline V and J ends were trimmed by 8 bases and 3 bases, with 17 bases remaining between them. Germline CDR1 ENHRY, CDR2 SYGVKD. The CDR3 length is 14 residues. The CDR3 sequence is CAIRAGGGDYEQYV. CDR3 sequence (DNA): TGTGCCATCCGGGCCGGTGGCGGGGACTACGAGCAGTACGTC.

This clonotype was seen a handful of times. This rearrangement joins TRBV7-2 to TRBJ2-3, with a possible D match to TRBD1 (6 bases). V lost 1 base, J lost 5 bases, and 13 bases lay in between. This CDR3 has 15 amino acids. The germline V gene has CDR1 SGHTA and CDR2 FQGNSA. The CDR3 loop is CASSLDGARGDTQYF. The CDR3, as DNA: TGTGCCAGCAGCTTAGACGGGGCCAGGGGAGATACGCAGTATTTT.

The rearrangement joins TRBV12-3 or TRBV12-4 to TRBJ1-2; weak D call: TRBD1 (5 bases). Between the trimmed V and J ends, which lost 6 bases and 9 bases, there was a span of 17 bases. The CDR3 extends over 13 amino acids. CDR3 loop: CASSPARGASYTF. The CDR3 bases are TGTGCCAGCAGCCCTGCCCGCGGGGCTAGCTACACCTTC.

This clonotype was seen only a few times. The rearrangement links TRBV4-3 to TRBJ1-1, with D tentatively TRBD1 (5 bases). Germline V gene sequence: CDR1 LGHNA, CDR2 YSLEER. V was pared by 3 bases and J by 4 bases, with 15 bases between. This CDR3 has 15 residues. The CDR3 region has the DNA TGCGCCAGCAGCCATAGTACAGGAATGGGCACTGAAGCTTTCTTT. Translated: CASSHSTGMGTEAFF.

This clonotype has a count of ten or more. The genes are TRBV3-1 and TRBJ2-1, with D tentatively TRBD2 (5 bases). Germline V gives CDR1 LGHDT, CDR2 YNNKEL (reference sequence). V was pared by 0 bases and J by 0 bases, with 6 bases between. The CDR3 extends over 15 amino acids. In nucleotides, the CDR3 is TGTGCCAGCAGCCAAGAGGGGAGCTCCTACAATGAGCAGTTCTTC. Its protein is CASSQEGSSYNEQFF.

This clonotype was counted ten times or more. The V and J genes are TRBV12-3 or TRBV12-4 and TRBJ1-5; D remains ambiguous. V was pared by 10 bases and J by 0 bases, with 10 bases between. The CDR3 sequence is 13 residues long. Here the CDR3 reads CAKPFYSNQPQHF. CDR3 DNA: TGTGCCAAGCCCTTTTATAGCAATCAGCCCCAGCATTTT.

As to this clonotype: This clone may be a read error of a much larger clone one base away. V gene TRBV5-1 combines with J gene TRBJ2-3; D unresolved. V shed 2 bases and J shed 8 bases, with 21 bases lying between them. The length of the CDR3 is 16 residues. The germline gives CDR1 SGHRS, CDR2 YFSETQ. The CDR3 DNA follows: TGCGCCAGCAGCTTCGAAGGACCGGCGACCGTCGGTACGCAGTATTTT. Translating gives CASSFEGPATVGTQYF.

This clonotype was seen many times. J is TRBJ1-2 and V is TRBV11-2; D is undetermined. CDR3 length: 15 residues. Looked up from germline, CDR1 is SGHAT and CDR2 is FQNNGV. Trimming pared 4 bases from V and 5 bases from J, leaving 17 bases between. This chain's CDR3 is CASSSTSTREYGYTF. CDR3 sequence (DNA): TGTGCCAGCAGCTCTACGAGTACTCGGGAGTATGGCTACACCTTC.

The chain uses TRBV25-1 and TRBJ2-7; no reliable D call. The germline CDR1 and CDR2 sequences are MGHDK and SYGVNS. This CDR3 has 14 amino acids. Between the trimmed V and J ends, which lost 3 bases and 3 bases, there was a span of 12 bases. The CDR3 DNA follows: TGTGCCAGCAGTGATAAGGGCCCAGACTACGAGCAGTACTTC. It encodes CASSDKGPDYEQYF.

This clonotype was observed a handful of times. The rearrangement links TRBV3-1 to TRBJ2-2; 10 bases match TRBD1. Germline trimming cut 6 bases from V and 5 bases from J; bases unmatched to any gene: 3. Germline CDR1 and CDR2: LGHDT and YNNKEL (reference sequence). The CDR3 consists of 14 residues. In DNA form, the CDR3 reads TGTGCCAGCAGGGGGACAGGGGAGACCGGGGAGCTGTTTTTT. It is translated as CASRGTGETGELFF.

This chain connects TRBV6-2 or TRBV6-3 to TRBJ2-1; 14 bases line up with TRBD2. The CDR3 totals 17 residues. Trimming cost V 4 bases and J 0 bases; bases outside gene matches: 2. Germline lookup yields CDR1 MNHEY and CDR2 SVGEGT. CDR3 nucleotide sequence: TGTGCCAGCAGTTGGACTAGCGGGAGGAGCTCCTACAATGAGCAGTTCTTC. Translated, it gives CASSWTSGRSSYNEQFF.

The sample holds a few counts of this clonotype. V gene TRBV4-2 combines with J gene TRBJ1-1, with 7 bases fitting TRBD1. The CDR3 covers 17 residues. V trimming: 6 bases; J trimming: 0 bases; junction bases outside the gene matches: 13. Germline CDR1 is LGHNA and CDR2 is YNFKEQ. The DNA for the CDR3 is TGTGCCAGCAGACCCCTCATTACAGGGGCCATGAACACTGAAGCTTTCTTT. Protein product: CASRPLITGAMNTEAFF.

Only a few counts were recorded for this clonotype. The rearrangement uses TRBV4-1 and TRBJ1-3; D is unclear. The germline V gene encodes CDR1 MGHRA and CDR2 YSYEKL. V was trimmed by 3 bases and J by 4 bases, leaving 13 bases between them. The CDR3 is 15 residues long. This CDR3 reads CASSHGRVLGNTIYF. The CDR3 DNA is TGCGCCAGCAGCCACGGACGGGTATTGGGAAACACCATATATTTT.

The table lists this clonotype with a few counts. V is TRBV5-1 and J is TRBJ1-1; D unresolved. Per the germline V gene, CDR1 is SGHRS and CDR2 is YFSETQ. The CDR3 consists of 14 residues. V dropped 0 bases and J dropped 5 bases, with 11 bases sitting between them. The CDR3 loop reads CASSLGGLSTEAFF. The CDR3 DNA reads as TGCGCCAGCAGCTTGGGGGGTCTGAGTACTGAAGCTTTCTTT.

This clonotype was seen ten or more times. The chain employs TRBV7-9 and TRBJ1-2; no firm D call. Germline V lookup: CDR1 SEHNR, CDR2 FQNEAQ (reference sequence). The CDR3 is 14 residues long. Trimming cost V 2 bases and J 2 bases, with 9 bases left between them. The CDR3 spells CASSLRAGNYGYTF. CDR3 in DNA: TGTGCCAGCAGCTTAAGGGCGGGGAACTATGGCTACACCTTC.

There are a few counts of this clonotype. The chain recombines TRBV6-4 with TRBJ2-2, with D unclear. Germline lookup yields CDR1 MRHNA and CDR2 SNTAGT. The CDR3 sequence is 14 residues long. V was clipped by 7 bases and J by 1 base, with 10 bases between them. The CDR3 reads CASKYGMNTGELFF. CDR3 sequence (DNA): TGTGCCAGCAAATACGGTATGAACACCGGGGAGCTGTTTTTT.

This clonotype came up many times. The chain is built from TRBV12-3 or TRBV12-4 and TRBJ2-7, with 7 bases identical to TRBD2. The ends lost 7 bases at V and 1 base at J; junction bases unmatched: 10. The CDR3 loop spans 15 amino acids. DNA of the CDR3: TGTGCCAGCAATAGAGCGGGGCGGCTATCCTACGAGCAGTACTTC. This translates into CASNRAGRLSYEQYF.

The CDR3 DNA reads TGCGCCAGCAGTCAATCAGGGCAGGGGAGCTCCTACGAGCAGTACGTC. This encodes CASSQSGQGSSYEQYV. The J gene is TRBJ2-7, the V gene TRBV23-1, with D maybe TRBD1 (6 bases). TRBV23-1 is designated an ORF whose function remains uncertain. CDR3 size: 16 residues. Trimming stripped 0 bases from V and 0 bases from J, with 12 bases between.

This clonotype has just a few counts. The chain is built from TRBV29-1 and TRBJ1-1; D not resolved. V was cut by 4 bases and J by 7 bases, with 7 bases left in between. CDR1 and CDR2 from the germline V gene are SQVTM and ANQGSEA. The CDR3 contains 10 residues. DNA for the CDR3: TGCAGCGTTGGCCCAGGTGAAGCTTTCTTT. Amino acids: CSVGPGEAFF. Supplemented by reference TRBV29-1 and TRBJ1-1, the full variable domain reads SAVISQKPSRDICQRGTSLTIQCQVDSQVTMMFWYRQQPGQSLTLIATANQGSEATYESGFVIDKFPISRPNLTFSTLTVSNMSPEDSSIYLCSVGPGEAFFGQGTRLTVV.

This clonotype came up a few times. This chain joins TRBV6-5 and TRBJ1-1, with TRBD1 identical over 8 bases. Per germline, CDR1 MNHEY and CDR2 SVGAGI. CDR3 length: 13 amino acids. The V and J ends lost 5 bases and 8 bases, in that order; junction bases with no gene match: 7. This chain's CDR3 is CASSSPGDREAFF. The CDR3 DNA is TGTGCCAGCAGTAGTCCCGGGGACAGGGAAGCTTTCTTT.

This chain joins TRBV12-3 or TRBV12-4 and TRBJ1-3; 7 bases align to TRBD1. Trimming took 4 bases from V and 0 from J; bases not matched to a gene: 9. The CDR3 runs 17 residues. The CDR3 nucleotides read TGTGCCAGCAGTTCTTTGGGACAGACCTACTCTGGAAACACCATATATTTT. Protein product: CASSSLGQTYSGNTIYF.

The chain combines TRBV5-1 with TRBJ2-3; possible D gene TRBD1, 8 bases. Germline CDR1 and CDR2: SGHRS and YFSETQ. This CDR3 region has 16 residues. The germline V and J ends were trimmed by 3 bases and 2 bases, with 16 bases remaining between them. As DNA, the CDR3 is TGCGCCAGCAGCTCGGGAGCGGGACAGGACACAGATACGCAGTATTTT. It translates to CASSSGAGQDTDTQYF. The whole variable domain, filled in from reference TRBV5-1 and TRBJ2-3, reads KAGVTQTPRYLIKTRGQQVTLSCSPISGHRSVSWYQQTPGQGLQFLFEYFSETQRNKGNFPGRFSGRQFSNSRSEMNVSTLELGDSALYLCASSSGAGQDTDTQYFGPGTRLTVL.

CDR3 loop: CASTRDAAGSGANVLTF. CDR3 nucleotides: TGTGCCAGCACGCGGGACGCTGCCGGCTCTGGGGCCAACGTCCTGACTTTC. The J gene is TRBJ2-6, the V gene TRBV2, with D possibly matching TRBD2 (6 bases). V shed 7 bases and J shed 0 bases, with 16 bases lying between them. Germline CDR1 and CDR2: SNHLY and FYNNEI. The CDR3 runs to 17 residues.

The J gene is TRBJ1-1, the V gene TRBV6-5, with D possibly being TRBD1 (5 bases). V was trimmed by 3 bases and J by 1 base, leaving 12 bases between them. The CDR3 covers 15 residues. Germline values: CDR1 MNHEY, CDR2 SVGAGI. Here the CDR3 reads CASSYWGLANTEAFF. CDR3 DNA: TGTGCCAGCAGTTATTGGGGACTGGCGAACACTGAAGCTTTCTTT.

The table lists this clonotype with a few counts. This sequence joins TRBV11-2 and TRBJ2-2, with D unclear. The germline V gene encodes CDR1 SGHAT and CDR2 FQNNGV. Trimming removed 0 bases from V and 1 base from J, with 9 bases in between. CDR3 size: 16 residues. The CDR3 protein is CASSLERPENTGELFF. CDR3 bases: TGTGCCAGCAGCTTAGAGCGCCCGGAGAACACCGGGGAGCTGTTTTTT.